Listed here are 10 T cell receptor beta chains from one sample, sequenced in a study of vaccination and CD4 T cells after COVID-19. Treatment of the sample: roughly 11-day PBMC culture with coronavirus spike peptide pools or control peptides (ViraFEST assay). These CD4+ T cells came from an unexposed donor, sampled before the COVID-19 pandemic (2011-2018). Which antigens these TCRs recognize remains unknown. The Oncomine TCR Beta short-read assay was applied to DNA of cultured CD4+ T cells. TCRdb recomputed calls from the PCR reads with MiXCR, one row per CDR3 protein. In the table there are around 4,400 distinct CDR3 sequences, around 26% of which are singletons. Sequenced: CD4+ T cells from blood, cultured in vitro. The receptors originated from a human donor in good health.

This clonotype is labeled as medium-sized. The chain carries TRBV20-1 and TRBJ1-5; D might be TRBD1 (6 bases). Germline CDR1 DFQATT, CDR2 SNEGSKA (reference sequence). The CDR3 is made up of 14 amino acids. The V and J ends lost 5 bases and 3 bases respectively, with 14 bases between them. The CDR3 loop reads CSAGRTDDNQPQHF. The CDR3 bases are TGCAGTGCTGGCCGGACAGATGACAATCAGCCCCAGCATTTT.

The rearrangement links TRBV4-3 to TRBJ2-3; D is undetermined. Trimming pared 1 base from V and 2 bases from J, leaving 10 bases between. The CDR3 consists of 15 residues. The germline CDR1 and CDR2 sequences are LGHNA and YSLEER. CDR3 amino acids: CASSQGQSFTDTQYF. Written as DNA, the CDR3 is TGCGCCAGCAGCCAAGGGCAAAGTTTCACAGATACGCAGTATTTT.

The table lists this clonotype with a few counts. The CDR3 coding sequence is TGTGCCTGGAACCCATCTGGTGGAGGTTTCCTCTATGGCTACACCTTC. It is translated as CAWNPSGGGFLYGYTF. V and J are TRBV30 and TRBJ1-2, with D unresolved. Per the germline V gene, CDR1 is GTSNPN and CDR2 is SVGIG (reference sequence). V gave up 4 bases and J gave up 4 bases, with 22 bases separating them. This CDR3 contains 16 residues.

In this sample, this clonotype is medium-sized. This chain joins TRBV28 and TRBJ1-2; 12 positions match TRBD1. With 6 bases clipped from V and 7 bases from J, the junction kept 15 bases outside the gene matches. Per germline, CDR1 MDHEN and CDR2 SYDVKM. The CDR3 runs 17 residues. The CDR3 coding sequence is TGTGCCAGCAGCTCAGGGGGGGGACAGGGGGCGGTGAGTGGCTACACCTTC. It encodes CASSSGGGQGAVSGYTF.

The J gene is TRBJ2-7, the V gene TRBV20-1; D possibly corresponds to TRBD1 (5 bases). The CDR3 is made up of 15 amino acids. Germline V gene sequence: CDR1 DFQATT, CDR2 SNEGSKA (reference sequence). With 2 bases removed from V and 2 bases from J, the gap between germline ends came to 16 bases. The CDR3: CSARKPAGPTYEQYF. The CDR3 DNA reads as TGCAGTGCTAGAAAGCCCGCAGGGCCTACCTACGAGCAGTACTTC.

V and J are TRBV28 and TRBJ2-2; perhaps TRBD2 as D (5 bases). Between the trimmed V and J ends, which lost 4 bases and 3 bases, there was a span of 12 bases. The CDR3 covers 15 residues. Germline V gene lookup returns CDR1 MDHEN and CDR2 SYDVKM. The CDR3 sequence: CASSSRSGYTGELFF. In DNA form, the CDR3 reads TGTGCCAGCAGTTCGAGGTCGGGGTACACCGGGGAGCTGTTTTTT.

The table lists this clonotype with a few counts. This chain uses TRBV2 with TRBJ2-1; D may correspond to TRBD1 or TRBD2 (6 bases each). Germline CDR1 and CDR2: SNHLY and FYNNEI. The CDR3 length is 13 residues. With 10 bases removed from V and 9 bases from J, the gap between germline ends came to 19 bases. In DNA form, the CDR3 reads TGTGCCACCGGGGGCATGGTGGAGAGTGAGCAGTTCTTC. It encodes CATGGMVESEQFF.

The chain combines TRBV5-4 with TRBJ1-1, with D maybe TRBD1 (6 bases). The germline CDR1 and CDR2 sequences are SGHNT and YYREEE (reference sequence). Trimming removed 4 bases at V and 7 bases at J, with 17 bases between. The CDR3 spans 14 residues. For the CDR3, the DNA is TGTGCCAGCAGCCTAGAGTCGGGACACCGTGAAGCTTTCTTT. This codes for CASSLESGHREAFF. The whole variable domain, filled in from reference TRBV5-4 and TRBJ1-1, reads ETGVTQSPTHLIKTRGQQVTLRCSSQSGHNTVSWYQQALGQGPQFIFQYYREEENGRGNFPPRFSGLQFPNYSSELNVNALELDDSALYLCASSLESGHREAFFGQGTRLTVV.

In this sample, this clonotype turned up a few times. The rearrangement joins TRBV10-3 to TRBJ2-1; 10 positions agree with TRBD2. The V gene end was trimmed by 8 bases and the J gene end by 10 bases; junction bases not matched to a gene: 5. The CDR3 runs 12 residues. The germline CDR1 and CDR2 sequences are ENHRY and SYGVKD. CDR3 region: CAIGTSGNEQFF. The CDR3 DNA reads TGTGCCATCGGCACTAGCGGGAACGAGCAGTTCTTC.

In this sample, this clonotype turned up a few times. The chain uses TRBV5-4 and TRBJ1-6; D is unresolved. The ends were cut back, 3 bases at V and 9 bases at J, with 16 bases in the middle. This CDR3 has 15 residues. Looked up from germline, CDR1 is SGHNT and CDR2 is YYREEE (reference sequence). CDR3 loop: CASSSIDPLASPLHF. As DNA, the CDR3 is TGTGCCAGCAGCTCCATTGACCCCCTGGCTTCACCCCTCCACTTT. The variable domain in full, with the rest retrieved from reference TRBV5-4 and TRBJ1-6, is ETGVTQSPTHLIKTRGQQVTLRCSSQSGHNTVSWYQQALGQGPQFIFQYYREEENGRGNFPPRFSGLQFPNYSSELNVNALELDDSALYLCASSSIDPLASPLHFGNGTRLTVT.